The 28 T cell receptor beta chains presented below share a single source sample, sequenced in a study of blood T cell repertoires in COVID-19. TCRdb's copy holds only in-frame clones and misses some; the assay was immunoSEQ multiplex PCR. The sample has roughly 300,000 clones, around 85% seen once. Sequences were obtained from PBMCs or T cells enriched from blood (not recorded which). These receptor sequences come from a woman between 50 and 59 years old who had recovered from COVID-19.

This clone appeared once. The genes are TRBV2 and TRBJ2-3; tentative D call: TRBD2 (5 bases). The germline gives CDR1 SNHLY, CDR2 FYNNEI. V was pared by 4 bases and J by 1 base, with 12 bases between. The CDR3 has 15 amino acids. The CDR3 loop reads CASSALALGTDTQYF. DNA of the CDR3: TGTGCCAGCAGTGCCCTAGCCTTGGGCACAGATACGCAGTATTTT.

This clone was seen many times. The chain joins TRBV4-2 to TRBJ2-1, with 10 bases that match TRBD2. The trim removed 7 bases at V and 7 bases at J, leaving 7 bases unmatched. In germline, CDR1 is LGHNA, CDR2 YNFKEQ. The CDR3 sequence is 14 residues long. In nucleotides, the CDR3 is TGTGCCAGCAACCCGGCTAGCGGGAGTAATGAGCAGTTCTTC. Translating it yields CASNPASGSNEQFF.

This clone was seen once. At the DNA level, this CDR3 is encoded by other sequences in the same sample as well. V and J are TRBV18 and TRBJ2-7; D perhaps matches TRBD2 (5 bases). The V and J ends lost 2 bases and 0 bases respectively, with 5 bases between them. The CDR3 extends over 13 amino acids. The germline V gene has CDR1 KGHSH and CDR2 LQKENI. DNA of the CDR3: TGTGCCAGCTCACCAGGGAGCTCCTACGAGCAGTACTTC. Its protein product is CASSPGSSYEQYF.

The genes are TRBV2 and TRBJ2-2; possibly TRBD1 for D (6 bases). The CDR3 consists of 16 residues. The germline V and J ends were trimmed by 2 bases and 1 base, with 11 bases remaining between them. Germline-derived CDR1 and CDR2 are SNHLY and FYNNEI. The CDR3 bases are TGTGCCAGCAGTGAAATTGGGACATTGAACACCGGGGAGCTGTTTTTT. Translating it yields CASSEIGTLNTGELFF.

The V call is TRBV4-2, the J call TRBJ1-1; D remains ambiguous. The CDR3 totals 12 residues. The V and J ends lost 1 base and 8 bases respectively, with 8 bases between them. Per the germline V gene, CDR1 is LGHNA and CDR2 is YNFKEQ. CDR3 sequence: CASSQAGLEAFF. The CDR3 bases are TGTGCCAGCAGCCAAGCAGGTTTGGAAGCTTTCTTT.

V usage is TRBV6-5 and J usage is TRBJ2-7; D not resolved. This CDR3 is built from 14 residues. V was clipped by 2 bases and J by 0 bases, with 8 bases between them. CDR1 MNHEY and CDR2 SVGAGI come from the germline V gene. CDR3 region: CASSYRGISYEQYF. CDR3 coding DNA: TGTGCCAGCAGTTACCGAGGCATCTCCTACGAGCAGTACTTC.

The rearrangement joins TRBV18 to TRBJ2-5; D is perhaps TRBD2 (5 bases). The CDR3 contains 13 residues. V was pared by 0 bases and J by 3 bases, with 5 bases between. The germline V gene encodes CDR1 KGHSH and CDR2 LQKENI. CDR3 nucleotide sequence: TGTGCCAGCTCACCACCGGGAGAAGAGACCCAGTACTTC. Its translation: CASSPPGEETQYF. The full variable domain, with the rest looked up from reference TRBV18 and TRBJ2-5, is NAGVMQNPRHLVRRRGQEARLRCSPMKGHSHVYWYRQLPEEGLKFMVYLQKENIIDESGMPKERFSAEFPKEGPSILRIQQVVRGDSAAYFCASSPPGEETQYFGPGTRLLVL.

This chain uses TRBV6-6 with TRBJ1-5, with 8 bases fitting TRBD1. This CDR3 is built from 15 residues. Losses at the gene ends were 7 bases for V and 1 base for J; bases not matched to a gene: 6. Germline CDR1 is MNHNY and CDR2 is SVGAGI (reference sequence). The DNA for the CDR3 is TGTGCCAGCACCGCTCGGACAGGGAGCAATCAGCCCCAGCATTTT. It is translated as CASTARTGSNQPQHF.

This clone was seen a few times. This chain links TRBV5-6 with TRBJ2-2, with D possibly TRBD1 on 5 matching bases. Germline CDR1 is SGHDT and CDR2 is YYEEEE. The CDR3 loop spans 13 amino acids. V lost 4 bases, J lost 6 bases, and 10 bases lay in between. In nucleotides, the CDR3 is TGTGCCAGCAGCCAGGGCACAGCCGGGGAGCTGTTTTTT. It translates to CASSQGTAGELFF.

The chain carries TRBV19 and TRBJ2-5; D is undetermined. Germline assignment: CDR1 LNHDA and CDR2 SQIVND (reference sequence). This CDR3 is built from 16 residues. V was trimmed by 3 bases and J by 0 bases, leaving 14 bases between them. The CDR3 coding sequence is TGTGCCAGTAGTATTAGAAGTACCCTGTACCAAGAGACCCAGTACTTC. It translates to CASSIRSTLYQETQYF.

The chain has TRBV7-8 and TRBJ2-1, with TRBD2 as a possible D gene (5 bases). Per the germline V gene, CDR1 is SGHVS and CDR2 is FQNEAQ. This CDR3 is built from 15 residues. V was shortened by 1 base and J by 4 bases, with 11 bases between the two germline ends. CDR3 in amino acids: CASSLVLEGYNEQFF. The CDR3, as DNA: TGTGCCAGCAGCTTAGTCCTAGAGGGTTACAATGAGCAGTTCTTC.

This chain links TRBV2 with TRBJ2-7, with 9 bases identical to TRBD2. The CDR3 runs to 16 residues. Per germline, CDR1 SNHLY and CDR2 FYNNEI. V lost 6 bases to trimming and J lost 1 base; unmatched junction nucleotides: 10. The DNA for the CDR3 is TGTGCCAGCAGCGGGGGGCTAGCGGGACAATCCTACGAGCAGTACTTC. It yields the protein CASSGGLAGQSYEQYF.

In its sample, this clone was seen a few times. This sequence joins TRBV5-4 and TRBJ2-7; unclear D gene. The CDR3 runs 14 residues. Per germline, CDR1 SGHNT and CDR2 YYREEE (reference sequence). With 9 bases removed from V and 0 bases from J, the gap between germline ends came to 16 bases. CDR3 sequence (DNA): TGTGCCACCGCGGCCGTTTCGAGCTCCTACGAGCAGTACTTC. It yields the protein CATAAVSSSYEQYF. The full variable domain, with the rest looked up from reference TRBV5-4 and TRBJ2-7, is ETGVTQSPTHLIKTRGQQVTLRCSSQSGHNTVSWYQQALGQGPQFIFQYYREEENGRGNFPPRFSGLQFPNYSSELNVNALELDDSALYLCATAAVSSSYEQYFGPGTRLTVT.

This clone was detected a few times. The chain has TRBV28 and TRBJ2-7; 7 bases map to TRBD1. This CDR3 comprises 13 residues. Trimming took 10 bases from V and 5 from J; bases not matched to a gene: 11. Germline values: CDR1 MDHEN, CDR2 SYDVKM. In DNA, the CDR3 is TGTGCCACCCAGCTACAGGGGATCCACGAGCAGTACTTC. Amino acid sequence: CATQLQGIHEQYF.

This chain joins TRBV9 and TRBJ2-3; TRBD2 might be the D (7 bases). V was trimmed by 0 bases and J by 2 bases, leaving 10 bases between them. Germline loops: CDR1 SGDLS, CDR2 YYNGEE. CDR3 length: 15 amino acids. This CDR3 reads CASSVAGGPTDTQYF. CDR3 nucleotide sequence: TGTGCCAGCAGCGTAGCGGGGGGCCCCACAGATACGCAGTATTTT.

The J gene is TRBJ2-1, the V gene TRBV5-1; D possibly corresponds to TRBD2 (5 bases). From germline, CDR1 is SGHRS and CDR2 YFSETQ. This CDR3 is 15 amino acids long. Between the trimmed V and J ends, which lost 6 bases and 8 bases, there was a span of 21 bases. CDR3 sequence (DNA): TGCGCCAGCACCGACCCCTTTGAGGGTTTTGATGAGCAGTTCTTC. It yields the protein CASTDPFEGFDEQFF.

This clone was found a few times. The rearrangement links TRBV7-9 to TRBJ1-6; the match to TRBD1 covers 7 bases. V was clipped by 4 bases and J by 9 bases; unmatched bases: 9. This CDR3 has 15 residues. Looked up from germline, CDR1 is SEHNR and CDR2 is FQNEAQ (reference sequence). The CDR3 region is CASSSGGGRASPLHF. Here the CDR3 DNA reads TGTGCCAGCAGCTCCGGAGGGGGCAGGGCTTCACCCCTCCACTTT.

The chain links TRBV7-6 to TRBJ2-7; 7 bases agree with TRBD1. Trimming cost V 2 bases and J 1 base; bases outside gene matches: 5. Germline V CDR1 and CDR2: SGHVS, FNYEAQ. The length of the CDR3 is 15 residues. The DNA of the CDR3 is TGTGCCAGCAGCTTACTACAGGGGCCGTCCTACGAGCAGTACTTC. Amino acids: CASSLLQGPSYEQYF.

This chain connects TRBV19 to TRBJ1-1; the D is unclear. Germline lookup yields CDR1 LNHDA and CDR2 SQIVND (reference sequence). Trimming removed 6 bases at V and 5 bases at J, with 19 bases between. This CDR3 spans 15 amino acids. CDR3 sequence reads: CASRTRTHTGTEAFF. In DNA form, the CDR3 reads TGTGCCAGTAGAACTAGGACCCATACGGGGACTGAAGCTTTCTTT.

The CDR3 nucleotides are TGTGCCAGCAGGGGGACAGTCCCCACAGAATGGGCGGGTGGCTACACCTTC. Translated, it gives CASRGTVPTEWAGGYTF. The chain couples TRBV25-1 to TRBJ1-2, with 7 bases fitting TRBD1. Looked up from germline, CDR1 is MGHDK and CDR2 is SYGVNS. The junction had 20 bases not matched to a gene; V was cut back by 6 bases and J by 7 bases. The CDR3 covers 17 residues.

J is TRBJ1-5 and V is TRBV5-6; D is possibly TRBD1 (5 bases). CDR3 length: 14 amino acids. V was clipped by 1 base and J by 7 bases, with 12 bases between them. Germline V gene sequence: CDR1 SGHDT, CDR2 YYEEEE. The CDR3 sequence is CASSLSQGWQPQHF. The CDR3 nucleotides read TGTGCCAGCAGCTTGTCGCAGGGCTGGCAGCCCCAGCATTTT.

The CDR3 DNA reads as TGTGCCAGTAGTATATCCAGGTCCACAGATACGCAGTATTTT. Its protein product is CASSISRSTDTQYF. The chain joins TRBV19 to TRBJ2-3; no reliable D call. Germline values: CDR1 LNHDA, CDR2 SQIVND (reference sequence). Trimming pared 2 bases from V and 2 bases from J, leaving 8 bases between. CDR3 length equals 14 residues.

This clone was seen more than once but under ten times. The J gene is TRBJ1-5, the V gene TRBV23-1; the D is unclear. TRBV23-1 is labeled an ORF, and its function is uncertain. With 1 base removed from V and 5 bases from J, the gap between germline ends came to 6 bases. The CDR3 totals 13 residues. The CDR3 protein is CASSQYLHQPQHF. CDR3 in DNA: TGCGCCAGCAGTCAATACTTACATCAGCCCCAGCATTTT.

The V gene is TRBV6-1, the J gene TRBJ2-3; TRBD2 aligns across 8 bases. The germline gives CDR1 MNHNS, CDR2 SASEGT. CDR3 length equals 16 residues. Germline trimming cut 4 bases from V and 0 bases from J; bases unmatched to any gene: 6. The CDR3 coding sequence is TGTGCCAGCAGTGGACCAAGCGGGGGAAGCACAGATACGCAGTATTTT. It specifies CASSGPSGGSTDTQYF.

The chain couples TRBV7-9 to TRBJ2-1, with TRBD2 as a possible D gene (6 bases). V lost 5 bases to trimming and J lost 8 bases, with 16 bases between them. The CDR3 covers 14 residues. Germline-derived CDR1 and CDR2 are SEHNR and FQNEAQ (reference sequence). CDR3 region: CASSRDSPSDEQFF. DNA for the CDR3: TGTGCCAGCAGCCGGGACTCCCCCTCGGATGAGCAGTTCTTC.

This clone showed up just a few times. The chain carries TRBV10-3 and TRBJ1-3, with TRBD1 matching 9 bases. Losses at the gene ends were 6 bases for V and 3 bases for J; bases not matched to a gene: 6. Germline V lookup: CDR1 ENHRY, CDR2 SYGVKD. The CDR3 has 15 amino acids. The CDR3 region is CAIRGDREVGNTIYF. The CDR3 DNA is TGTGCCATCAGGGGGGACAGGGAGGTTGGAAACACCATATATTTT.

The rearrangement uses TRBV5-5 and TRBJ2-4; possible D gene TRBD1, 6 bases. Deletions cut 4 bases from V and 0 bases from J, with 20 bases between. This CDR3 is built from 18 residues. CDR1 is SGHKS, CDR2 YYEKEE, per germline (reference sequence). In nucleotides, the CDR3 is TGTGCCAGCAGCCTCAGAGTGACAGGAGAACTAGCCAAAAACATTCAGTACTTC. Protein product: CASSLRVTGELAKNIQYF.

The chain couples TRBV15 to TRBJ1-5, with a weak D call TRBD1 (5 bases). The germline gives CDR1 LNHNV, CDR2 YYDKDF (reference sequence). Trimming pared 0 bases from V and 5 bases from J, leaving 5 bases between. This CDR3 spans 13 amino acids. CDR3 in amino acids: CATSREGDQPQHF. The CDR3 coding sequence is TGTGCCACCAGCAGAGAAGGGGATCAGCCCCAGCATTTT.